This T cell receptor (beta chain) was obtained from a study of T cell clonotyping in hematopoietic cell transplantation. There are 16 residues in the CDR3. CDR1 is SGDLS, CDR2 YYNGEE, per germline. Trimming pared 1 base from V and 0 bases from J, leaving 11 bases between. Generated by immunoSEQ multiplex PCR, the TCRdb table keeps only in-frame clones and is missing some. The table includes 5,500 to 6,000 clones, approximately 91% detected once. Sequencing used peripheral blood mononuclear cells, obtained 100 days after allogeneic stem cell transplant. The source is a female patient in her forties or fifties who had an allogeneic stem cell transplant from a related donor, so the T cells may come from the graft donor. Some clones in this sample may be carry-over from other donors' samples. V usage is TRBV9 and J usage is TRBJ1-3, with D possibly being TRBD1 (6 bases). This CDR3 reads CASSVQGSRSGNTIYF. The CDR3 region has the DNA TGTGCCAGCAGCGTACAGGGGTCCCGCTCTGGAAACACCATATATTTT.